The text below deals with one T cell receptor beta chain. Its cognate antigen is unknown. One end of the junction is discordant with germline, which a read error may explain. This sample was included in a study of tumor and adjacent non-tumor tissue in lung cancer. On the study more broadly: There were roughly 11 adenocarcinoma, 2 squamous cell carcinoma and 1 small cell lung cancer cases. Stage I to III disease affected over nine men and 5 women aged roughly 31 to 85. General study findings and limits: Tumor TCR diversity, when higher, was linked to shorter survival. TCR diversity was significantly greater in tumor than normal lung tissue.

The library came from three nested PCR rounds adapted from ARM-PCR protocols. TCRdb analysed the multiplex PCR reads with MiXCR anew, one entry per CDR3 protein. The sample gives some 100,000 distinct CDR3 sequences, more than 55% of which show up once; around a fifth is in the top ten. Germline V gene lookup returns CDR1 DFQATT and CDR2 SNEGSKA (reference sequence). The CDR3 spans 15 residues. The template was RNA from unsorted bulk tissue. Distant lung tissue was collected more than 3 cm away from the tumor edge. The clonotype comes from a man aged 25-40 years with non-small cell lung cancer. The sequenced material came from distant non-tumor lung tissue. The genes are TRBV20-1 and TRBJ2-2; perhaps TRBD1 as D (7 bases). Here the CDR3 reads CSAPRQGGNTRELFF. The CDR3 DNA follows: TGCAGTGCCCCTAGACAGGGAGGAAACACCCGGGAGCTGTTTTTC.